This record covers a single TCR beta chain. Its antigen has not been determined. Base-call qualities are not available, and no considerably larger clone is one nucleotide away. Donors were healthy HIV-negative adults with no recently reported acute infections or vaccinations. Every donor was a Caucasian adult residing in Nashville, Tennessee, USA. Magnetic negative selection was used to enrich CD4+ T cells, after which naive cells were positively selected on CD45RA and the negative fraction became the memory subset. Blood was collected by leukapheresis, and PBMCs were isolated by Ficoll-Histopaque density gradient centrifugation and then cryopreserved in liquid nitrogen vapor phase. Analytical flow cytometry was used to check the purity and quantity of each magnetically sorted T cell population. Each sorted fraction had its genomic DNA isolated and then quantified by UV absorbance on a Nanodrop 2000c.

This sample was taken from a study of shared clonotypes between healthy human individuals (TCRdb year 2020). At the level of the whole study: The cohort included three men and two women between 18 and 49 years of age. For each donor, CD4 naive and CD4 memory were each run on three plates, CD8 naive on two plates, and CD8 memory on one plate. Libraries were prepared and TCR repertoires were sequenced by different laboratories using diverse techniques, in order to increase sequencing depth and limit assay-specific biases. Blood TCR repertoires of about 5 healthy adults were deeply sequenced to estimate repertoire size and the extent of clonotype sharing between individuals. Leukapheresis yielded between about 0.94 and 8.9 billion PBMCs per donor. Summary of the overall study and its limitations: The genetic and exposure-history diversity represented was limited by the small number of donors. Sampling was restricted to blood, and TCR repertoires in tissue are likely to differ from TCR repertoires in blood. Sharing across a few donors was observed for approximately 5% of naive CD4, over 3% of naive CD8, over 2% of memory CD4, and around 0.44% of memory CD8 clonotypes. Pairwise subsampling indicated that sequencing depth was expected to affect the degree of clonotype sharing among donors. Estimated clonotype richness was generally larger for naive than for memory subsets. Rarefaction of sorted-subset datasets indicated incomplete sequencing despite the large sequencing depth. Higher generation probabilities were observed for clonotypes shared by all four sorted-subset donors than for non-shared clonotypes.

TCR CDR3 regions were amplified from genomic DNA by multiplex PCR using the deep immunoSEQ assay. For each cell subset, the extracted genomic DNA was distributed evenly across all wells of several immunoSEQ 96-well plates, and each plate served as one replicate. For sorted subsets, 200 to 250 ng genomic DNA, equal to 25,000 to 35,000 T cell genomes, was loaded into each replicate PCR. Purified libraries were measured with a Qubit 3.0 fluorometer, size-checked on a Bioanalyzer 2100, and measured again with the KAPA Library Quantification kit. Every immunoSEQ 96-well plate was sequenced on a dedicated single-read 150-cycle Illumina NextSeq 550 flow cell. Processing in the source paper ran as follows. The immunoSEQ output contained only junctional sequences without quality scores, so filtering could not match that applied to full-length reads. Sequences were annotated with PyIR, a Python wrapper for IgBLAST v1.9, using IMGT germline references to assign V/J genes and CDR3. Reads with weak V/J assignments (E-value above 1e-6), missing CDR3, stop codons, out-of-frame junctions, or ambiguous translated residues were removed. V3J clonotypes were defined as sequences sharing an identical inferred V gene, J gene, and CDR3 amino acid sequence. Percentage overlap between repertoires was computed as shared unique clonotypes divided by the size of the smaller repertoire. Three approaches were used to assess repertoire richness: RTK rarefaction, the Chao1 estimator, and Recon v2.1 estimates of unobserved clonotypes. OLGA was used to compute generation probabilities for all TCRbeta clonotypes that the gDNA method yielded from a few donors. Not all clones reach the TCRdb copy of this immuneACCESS table, which keeps in-frame sequences only. Checked studies attribute under half of the gap to unresolved V genes and leave the rest unexplained. V and J calls and clone size follow that table, whereas D and trimming were derived from the DNA. The sample includes around 2.1 million clones, with around 95% observed a single time. The ten biggest clones cover more than 0.1% of the sample.

CDR1 and CDR2, looked up from the germline V gene (reference sequence), are GTSNPN and SVGIG. The CDR3 starts with the cysteine, ends with the phenylalanine, and has 11 residues. The entry retains the CDR3 DNA only, 33 bases that are in frame from base 1. Trimming costs V 5 bases and J 6 bases, and their ends lie 11 bases apart. The sample taken for sequencing was naive CD4+ T cells sorted from blood. The intended sense of this specimen's cell subset or site label: CD45RA+ positively selected. This chain is built from TRBV30 and TRBJ2-7; a confident D gene designation cannot be given. The sequence was obtained from a young man in good health. The nucleotide sequence reads TGTGCCTGGGGCCGGAGTGGCGAGCAGTACTTC. Its product reads: CAWGRSGEQYF.